This T cell receptor (beta chain) was sequenced in a study of cytomegalovirus exposure and HLA in healthy donors. Study conclusions and caveats: The HLA-A and HLA-B alleles of most subjects were reportedly predicted accurately from TCR beta sequences.

Germline V lookup: CDR1 SQVTM, CDR2 ANQGSEA. CDR3 size: 13 residues. V was pared by 6 bases and J by 5 bases, with 5 bases of the junction left unmatched. Remarks on this clone: Its antigen is as yet unknown.

A multiplex PCR was run with 60 Vbeta primers and 13 Jbeta primers. Only in-frame clones appear in the TCRdb table, and some are missing; sequencing was by immunoSEQ multiplex PCR. Of about 160,000 clones listed, approximately 88% are singletons. This chain joins TRBV29-1 and TRBJ2-5, with TRBD1 identical over 11 bases. This clonotype was sampled from a woman in her twenties or thirties in good health and CMV-seronegative. Sequencing was performed on PBMCs. The CDR3 nucleotides read TGCAGCGTACGGACAGGGGGCTTGGAGACCCAGTACTTC. Encoded protein: CSVRTGGLETQYF.